These 30 T cell receptor beta chains were all obtained from the same sample, sequenced in a study of Graves' ophthalmopathy and Graves' hyperthyroidism. Transcripts of RNA were the source for amplifying TCR beta CDR3 regions. An opening RT-PCR round employed HTBI primers and preceded a second-round multiplex PCR. TCRdb fed the multiplex PCR reads into MiXCR, producing one record per CDR3 protein. Found here are about 480,000 distinct CDR3 sequences, under 15% of them singletons; the top ten hold approximately 9.8%. The sequenced sample consisted of blood. These receptors were obtained from a woman aged 25 to 39 with Graves' ophthalmopathy.

This clonotype was counted many times. The chain couples TRBV28 to TRBJ2-7; D may correspond to TRBD1 or TRBD2 (5 bases each). V lost 2 bases, J lost 5 bases, and 13 bases lay in between. The CDR3 loop spans 14 amino acids. Germline lookup yields CDR1 MDHEN and CDR2 SYDVKM. CDR3 coding DNA: TGTGCCAGCAGTTTAAACGGCAGGGACCACGAGCAGTACTTC. Amino acid sequence: CASSLNGRDHEQYF. Together with reference TRBV28 and TRBJ2-7, the CDR3 gives the full variable domain: DVKVTQSSRYLVKRTGEKVFLECVQDMDHENMFWYRQDPGLGLRLIYFSYDVKMKEKGDIPEGYSVSREKKERFSLILESASTNQTSMYLCASSLNGRDHEQYFGPGTRLTVT.

This clonotype was counted at least ten times. The J gene is TRBJ2-5, the V gene TRBV12-3 or TRBV12-4, with 10 bases identical to TRBD2. This CDR3 is built from 15 residues. With V trimmed by 3 bases and J by 6 bases, 7 bases remained unmatched. The CDR3 nucleotides are TGTGCCAGCAGTTTGGGTGGACTAGCGGCGAAGACCCAGTACTTC. This sequence encodes CASSLGGLAAKTQYF.

V is TRBV6-5 and J is TRBJ2-7; TRBD1 matches at 9 bases. There are 13 residues in the CDR3. V lost 3 bases, J lost 6 bases, and 3 bases stayed unmatched. CDR1 and CDR2 (germline): MNHEY, SVGAGI. CDR3 region: CASSYDRGSEQYF. CDR3 bases: TGTGCCAGCAGTTATGACAGGGGGAGCGAGCAGTACTTC.

Many counts were recorded for this clonotype. The chain couples TRBV12-3 or TRBV12-4 to TRBJ2-2; the D call may be TRBD1 or TRBD2 (5 bases each). V was cut by 6 bases and J by 4 bases, with 12 bases left in between. The CDR3 totals 14 residues. The CDR3 spells CASRGQGATGELFF. The CDR3 nucleotides read TGTGCCAGCAGGGGGCAGGGAGCCACCGGGGAGCTGTTTTTT.

As regards this clonotype: One end of the junction fails to match germline, which may point to a read error. This sequence joins TRBV5-1 and TRBJ1-2; the match to TRBD1 covers 10 bases. The CDR3 consists of 18 residues. Germline V gives CDR1 SGHRS, CDR2 YFSETQ. The CDR3 bases are TGCGCCAGCAGCCCATCGACAGGGGGCATTCTCCTTAACCATGGCTACACCTTC. Translation: CASSPSTGGILLNHGYTF.

This clonotype was seen many times. The V and J genes are TRBV11-2 and TRBJ2-5, with 8 bases fitting TRBD2. Germline V gene data show CDR1 as SGHAT and CDR2 as FQNNGV. V trimming: 2 bases; J trimming: 2 bases; junction bases outside the gene matches: 16. The CDR3 runs to 19 residues. Here the CDR3 DNA reads TGTGCCAGCAGCTTATACGGTAGCGGGATGGGGCCCCCACAAGAGACCCAGTACTTC. Translated: CASSLYGSGMGPPQETQYF.

The V gene is TRBV15, the J gene TRBJ2-3; D unclear. Germline CDR1 and CDR2: LNHNV and YYDKDF (reference sequence). This CDR3 region has 14 residues. V was pared by 0 bases and J by 4 bases, with 8 bases between. CDR3 sequence: CATSRDGGSDTQYF. As DNA, the CDR3 is TGTGCCACCAGCAGAGATGGCGGATCAGATACGCAGTATTTT.

This clonotype came up many times. This chain links TRBV12-3 or TRBV12-4 with TRBJ1-1; no definite D call. V lost 6 bases to trimming and J lost 0 bases, with 11 bases between them. CDR3 length: 14 residues. CDR3 amino acids: CASSIQFMNTEAFF. The DNA of the CDR3 is TGTGCCAGCAGCATACAGTTCATGAACACTGAAGCTTTCTTT.

This clonotype appeared a few times. The chain links TRBV18 to TRBJ2-5, with D tentatively TRBD1 (6 bases). The CDR3 sequence is 15 residues long. The germline CDR1 and CDR2 sequences are KGHSH and LQKENI. V lost 3 bases, J lost 5 bases, and 16 bases lay in between. CDR3 in DNA: TGTGCCAGCTCACCGCTGGCAGGGGATGAGGAGACCCAGTACTTC. As protein: CASSPLAGDEETQYF. Looking up the rest from reference TRBV18 and TRBJ2-5 gives the full variable domain: NAGVMQNPRHLVRRRGQEARLRCSPMKGHSHVYWYRQLPEEGLKFMVYLQKENIIDESGMPKERFSAEFPKEGPSILRIQQVVRGDSAAYFCASSPLAGDEETQYFGPGTRLLVL.

This clonotype was counted a single time. The chain combines TRBV2 with TRBJ1-4; D gene uncertain. V was cut by 6 bases and J by 4 bases, with 12 bases left in between. Germline CDR1 is SNHLY and CDR2 is FYNNEI. This CDR3 contains 14 residues. The CDR3 sequence is CASSEILGNEKLFF. The CDR3 region has the DNA TGTGCCAGCAGCGAAATCCTCGGTAATGAAAAACTGTTTTTT.

Many counts were recorded for this clonotype. The CDR3 reads CASSPPLSNYGYTF. CDR3 sequence (DNA): TGTGCCAGCAGTCCCCCACTCAGTAACTATGGCTACACCTTC. This chain joins TRBV27 and TRBJ1-2; D call uncertain. Germline-derived CDR1 and CDR2 are MNHEY and SMNVEV (reference sequence). The ends were cut back, 5 bases at V and 1 base at J, with 11 bases in the middle. The CDR3 length is 14 residues.

Ten or more counts support this clonotype. The V and J genes are TRBV12-3 or TRBV12-4 and TRBJ1-6; unclear D gene. The CDR3 has 14 residues. The ends were cut back, 5 bases at V and 3 bases at J, with 8 bases in the middle. The CDR3 protein is CASSATFYNSPLHF. The CDR3 bases are TGTGCCAGCAGTGCAACCTTCTATAATTCACCCCTCCACTTT.

On this clonotype itself: The conserved phenylalanine or tryptophan normally closing the CDR3 is absent here, so this likely arose from a read error. The DNA is left out, because the CDR3 cannot be placed on it with certainty; the CDR3 is given as TCRdb lists it. The rearrangement links TRBV2 to TRBJ1-1; TRBD1 is the table's D call, not checked against the DNA. Germline V gene lookup returns CDR1 SNHLY and CDR2 FYNNEI. The CDR3 is 15 amino acids in total, end residues counted. This CDR3 is CASRRTGPGYTEACL.

The sample holds a few counts of this clonotype. The chain has TRBV3-1 and TRBJ1-1, with 9 bases identical to TRBD1. This CDR3 is 16 amino acids long. J lost 1 base, V lost 4 bases, and 7 bases had no gene match. Germline CDR1 LGHDT, CDR2 YNNKEL (reference sequence). This CDR3 reads CASSPGTGPKNTEAFF. The CDR3 region has the DNA TGTGCCAGCAGCCCCGGGACAGGGCCAAAGAACACTGAAGCTTTCTTT.

This clonotype was recorded many times. The genes are TRBV18 and TRBJ2-4, with D possibly being TRBD2 (5 bases). V lost 6 bases, J lost 1 base, and 19 bases lay in between. Germline CDR1 and CDR2: KGHSH and LQKENI. The CDR3 has 17 amino acids. Here the CDR3 DNA reads TGTGCCAGCTCTTACTCCGGACTGGATGGGGCCAAAAACATTCAGTACTTC. Protein product: CASSYSGLDGAKNIQYF.

Ten or more counts support this clonotype. V and J are TRBV4-2 and TRBJ2-6, with 7 bases matching TRBD2. The CDR3 totals 16 residues. Per germline, CDR1 LGHNA and CDR2 YNFKEQ. After removal of 1 base from V and 1 base from J, the junction contained 1 base not matched to a gene. CDR3 residues: CASSQGEGSGANVLTF. In nucleotides, the CDR3 is TGTGCCAGCAGCCAAGGGGAGGGGTCTGGGGCCAACGTCCTGACTTTC.

This clonotype was seen a handful of times. As DNA, the CDR3 is TGTGCCAGCAGCCGGACTAGCGACACCGGGGAGCTGTTTTTT. Residues: CASSRTSDTGELFF. The gene calls are TRBV12-3 or TRBV12-4 and TRBJ2-2, with 9 bases matching TRBD2. Germline trimming cut 6 bases from V and 3 bases from J; bases unmatched to any gene: 2. There are 14 residues in the CDR3.

Details on this clonotype: At one boundary the junction diverges from the germline segment, which might be a read error. The chain employs TRBV6-1 and TRBJ1-5, with D unresolved. The germline V gene encodes CDR1 MNHNS and CDR2 SASEGT. The CDR3 consists of 15 residues. CDR3 residues: CASRPGPLLNHPQHF. DNA for the CDR3: TGTGCCAGCAGACCCGGGCCGCTACTCAATCATCCCCAGCATTTT.

This clonotype was seen repeatedly, ten times or more. The chain employs TRBV30 and TRBJ1-2; tentative D call: TRBD1 (5 bases). CDR1 and CDR2 (germline): GTSNPN, SVGIG (reference sequence). CDR3 length: 11 amino acids. V dropped 2 bases and J dropped 6 bases, with 7 bases sitting between them. In DNA, the CDR3 is TGTGCCTGGAGTACGGGGCATGGCTACACCTTC. It encodes CAWSTGHGYTF.

This clonotype has ten or more counts. J is TRBJ1-1 and V is TRBV6-2 or TRBV6-3; D call uncertain. Germline assignment: CDR1 MNHEY and CDR2 SVGEGT. Between the trimmed V and J ends, which lost 6 bases and 4 bases, there was a span of 12 bases. This CDR3 contains 13 residues. The CDR3 DNA is TGTGCCAGCAGCGGTCGGGGTCCCACTGAAGCTTTCTTT. As protein: CASSGRGPTEAFF.

The chain combines TRBV28 with TRBJ1-6, with unresolved D. V lost 5 bases to trimming and J lost 6 bases, with 11 bases between them. The CDR3 runs to 14 residues. Germline CDR1 reads MDHEN; CDR2 reads SYDVKM. The chain's CDR3 is CASSPLSVNSPLHF. CDR3 bases: TGTGCCAGCAGTCCGCTTTCCGTTAATTCACCCCTCCACTTT.

This clonotype was seen repeatedly, ten times or more. The chain links TRBV6-1 to TRBJ2-7, with 10 bases that match TRBD2. In germline, CDR1 is MNHNS, CDR2 SASEGT. The CDR3 runs 16 residues. Trimming took 8 bases from V and 0 from J; bases not matched to a gene: 10. For the CDR3, the DNA is TGTGCCAGCGGACTAGCGGTTTCACCAAGCTCCTACGAGCAGTACTTC. As protein: CASGLAVSPSSYEQYF.

To note about this clonotype: A read error is likely, as this CDR3 ends without the conserved phenylalanine or tryptophan. The V and J genes are TRBV2 and TRBJ1-2; no clear D gene. Germline V gene lookup returns CDR1 SNHLY and CDR2 FYNNEI. The length of the CDR3 is 13 residues. Trimming removed 5 bases from V and 0 bases from J, with 7 bases in between. This chain's CDR3 is CASSSDSNYGYTY. The CDR3 nucleotides read TGTGCCAGCAGTTCGGACTCTAACTATGGCTACACCTAC.

This clonotype was seen at least ten times. The chain links TRBV15 to TRBJ1-1, with a weak D call TRBD1 (5 bases). The CDR3 is made up of 15 amino acids. The ends were cut back, 8 bases at V and 4 bases at J, with 20 bases in the middle. Per germline, CDR1 LNHNV and CDR2 YYDKDF (reference sequence). For the CDR3, the DNA is TGTGCCACCCGGTGGAGTTCAGGGTTTGGCACTGAAGCTTTCTTT. Translation gives CATRWSSGFGTEAFF.

The gene calls are TRBV28 and TRBJ2-7; the D gene could be TRBD1 or TRBD2 (6 bases each). V lost 7 bases and J lost 6, with 10 bases in between. The CDR3 runs 11 residues. Germline lookup yields CDR1 MDHEN and CDR2 SYDVKM. The DNA of the CDR3 is TGTGCCAGCAAGAGGGGGGTCGAGCAGTACTTC. Translation gives CASKRGVEQYF.

There are many counts of this clonotype. The chain recombines TRBV5-1 with TRBJ1-5, with D possibly being TRBD1 (5 bases). Trimming left V 1 base short and J 1 base short, with 9 bases between. Germline V CDR1 and CDR2: SGHRS, YFSETQ. This CDR3 is built from 15 residues. CDR3 in amino acids: CASSLTWGSNQPQHF. The CDR3 region has the DNA TGCGCCAGCAGCTTGACCTGGGGGAGCAATCAGCCCCAGCATTTT.

There are many counts of this clonotype. The chain recombines TRBV28 with TRBJ1-1; no clear D. Per the germline V gene, CDR1 is MDHEN and CDR2 is SYDVKM. The CDR3 runs to 13 residues. V was shortened by 5 bases and J by 3 bases, with 10 bases between the two germline ends. The CDR3 bases are TGTGCCAGCAGTCTTGGGTCTTACACTGAAGCTTTCTTT. It specifies CASSLGSYTEAFF.

This clonotype has a count of ten or more. This sequence joins TRBV12-3 or TRBV12-4 and TRBJ1-2; 7 bases map to TRBD1. J lost 4 bases, V lost 8 bases, and 7 bases had no gene match. This CDR3 is 13 amino acids long. The chain's CDR3 is CASRARGVYGYTF. In nucleotides, the CDR3 is TGTGCCAGCCGTGCCAGGGGGGTCTATGGCTACACCTTC.

This clonotype was counted many times. The chain couples TRBV4-1 to TRBJ2-7; a possible D gene is TRBD1 (5 bases). The V gene lost 1 base and the J gene lost 2 bases, with 12 bases spanning the gap. The germline gives CDR1 MGHRA, CDR2 YSYEKL. The CDR3 sequence is 15 residues long. Here the CDR3 DNA reads TGCGCCAGCAGCCAAGGGACACACGGAGCCTACGAGCAGTACTTC. Protein: CASSQGTHGAYEQYF.

This clonotype was picked up many times. V is TRBV2 and J is TRBJ1-1; 10 positions match TRBD1. V was pared by 6 bases and J by 5 bases, with 3 bases of the junction left unmatched. This CDR3 is built from 13 residues. Germline V gene lookup returns CDR1 SNHLY and CDR2 FYNNEI. In DNA, the CDR3 is TGTGCCAGCAGGGGACAGGGGTCAACTGAAGCTTTCTTT. Translating it yields CASRGQGSTEAFF.